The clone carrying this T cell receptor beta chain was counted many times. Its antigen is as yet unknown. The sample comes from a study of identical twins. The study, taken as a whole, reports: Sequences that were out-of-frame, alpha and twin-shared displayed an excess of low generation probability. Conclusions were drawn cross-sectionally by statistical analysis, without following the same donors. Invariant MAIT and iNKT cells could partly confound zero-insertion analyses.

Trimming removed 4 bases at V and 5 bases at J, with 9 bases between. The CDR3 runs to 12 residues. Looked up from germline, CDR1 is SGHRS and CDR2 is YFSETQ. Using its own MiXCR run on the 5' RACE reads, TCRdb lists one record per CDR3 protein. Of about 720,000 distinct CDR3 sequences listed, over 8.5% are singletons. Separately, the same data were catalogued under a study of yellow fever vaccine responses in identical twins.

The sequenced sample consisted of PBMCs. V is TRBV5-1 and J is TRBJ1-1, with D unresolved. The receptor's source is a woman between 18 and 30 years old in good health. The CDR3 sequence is CASSTYNTEAFF. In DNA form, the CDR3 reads TGCGCCAGCAGCACCTACAATACTGAAGCTTTCTTT.